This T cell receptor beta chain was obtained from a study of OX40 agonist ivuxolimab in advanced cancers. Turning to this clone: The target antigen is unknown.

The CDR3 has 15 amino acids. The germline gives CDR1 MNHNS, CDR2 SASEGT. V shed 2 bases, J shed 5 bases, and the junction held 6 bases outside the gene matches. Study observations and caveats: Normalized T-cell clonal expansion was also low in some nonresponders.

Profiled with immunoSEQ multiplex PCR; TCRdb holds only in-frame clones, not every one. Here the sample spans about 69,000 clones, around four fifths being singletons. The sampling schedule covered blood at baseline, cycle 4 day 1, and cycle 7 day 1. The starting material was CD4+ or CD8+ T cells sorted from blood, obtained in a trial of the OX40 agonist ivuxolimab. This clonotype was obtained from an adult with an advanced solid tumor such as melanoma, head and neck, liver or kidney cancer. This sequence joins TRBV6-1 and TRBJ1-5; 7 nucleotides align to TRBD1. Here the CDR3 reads CASSEYNRGYQPQHF. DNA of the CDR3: TGTGCCAGCAGTGAATATAACAGGGGATATCAGCCCCAGCATTTT.